A single sample gave rise to the 4 T cell receptor beta chains below, sequenced in a study of blood T cell repertoires in COVID-19. Assay: immunoSEQ multiplex PCR; the TCRdb copy retains only in-frame clones and omits some. In the table there are approximately 240,000 clones, 80% to 85% of which are singletons. The sample comprised peripheral blood. All receptors come from a woman aged 30 to 39 who had recovered from COVID-19.

The rearrangement joins TRBV30 to TRBJ1-2; D uncertain. Trimming shortened V by 1 base and J by 8 bases, and 14 bases separated the two germline ends. CDR1 is GTSNPN, CDR2 SVGIG, per germline (reference sequence). The CDR3 is made up of 13 amino acids. The CDR3 nucleotides read TGTGCCTGGAGTGCCAGCGGGATCAGGGGCTACACCTTC. Encoded protein: CAWSASGIRGYTF.

The chain has TRBV5-1 and TRBJ2-2, with 9 bases fitting TRBD2. The germline CDR1 and CDR2 sequences are SGHRS and YFSETQ. V shed 3 bases and J 0 bases; nucleotides not matched to a gene: 12. The CDR3 totals 19 residues. Written as DNA, the CDR3 is TGCGCCAGCAGCTCACCCCTCCGGAGACTAGCGGCGAACACCGGGGAGCTGTTTTTT. Its protein product is CASSSPLRRLAANTGELFF.

This chain uses TRBV7-6 with TRBJ1-6, with 12 bases fitting TRBD1. The germline gives CDR1 SGHVS, CDR2 FNYEAQ. Trimming cost V 0 bases and J 5 bases; bases outside gene matches: 8. CDR3 length equals 19 residues. The CDR3 bases are TGTGCCAGCAGCTTAGCCGGGACAGGGGGCGTAAAAGATAATTCACCCCTCCACTTT. Its translation is CASSLAGTGGVKDNSPLHF. Full variable domain (outside the CDR3, taken from reference TRBV7-6 and TRBJ1-6): GAGVSQSPRYKVTKRGQDVALRCDPISGHVSLYWYRQALGQGPEFLTYFNYEAQQDKSGLPNDRFSAERPEGSISTLTIQRTEQRDSAMYRCASSLAGTGGVKDNSPLHFGNGTRLTVT.

The chain combines TRBV7-2 with TRBJ1-5, with a possible D match to TRBD1 (5 bases). V gave up 2 bases and J gave up 3 bases, with 8 bases separating them. The length of the CDR3 is 14 residues. In germline, CDR1 is SGHTA, CDR2 FQGNSA. This CDR3 is CASSLQGTNQPQHF. The CDR3 coding sequence is TGTGCCAGCAGCTTACAGGGCACCAATCAGCCCCAGCATTTT.